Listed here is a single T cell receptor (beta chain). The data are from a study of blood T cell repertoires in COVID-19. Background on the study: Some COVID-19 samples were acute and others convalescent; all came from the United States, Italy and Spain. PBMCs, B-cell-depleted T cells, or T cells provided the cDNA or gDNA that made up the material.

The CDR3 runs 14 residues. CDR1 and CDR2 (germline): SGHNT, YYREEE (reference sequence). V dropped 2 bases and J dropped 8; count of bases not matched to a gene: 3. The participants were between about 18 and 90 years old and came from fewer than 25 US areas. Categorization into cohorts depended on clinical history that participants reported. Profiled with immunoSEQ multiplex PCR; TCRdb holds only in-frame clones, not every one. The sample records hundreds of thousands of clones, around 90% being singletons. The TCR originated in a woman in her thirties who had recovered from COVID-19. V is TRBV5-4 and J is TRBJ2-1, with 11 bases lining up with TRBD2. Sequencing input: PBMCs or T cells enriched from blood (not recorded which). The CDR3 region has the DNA TGTGCCAGCAGCTTTAGCGGGGGGGCTCATGAGCAGTTCTTC. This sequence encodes CASSFSGGAHEQFF.